This TCR beta chain was captured in a study of prognosis after radiotherapy for stage I lung cancer. Study at large: It was SBRT that served as radiotherapy, in 3 to 5 fractions with a biologically effective dose of at least 100 Gy. None of the patients had concurrent treatment alongside stereotactic body radiotherapy.

The CDR3 is made up of 13 amino acids. The V gene lost 7 bases and the J gene lost 6 bases, with 15 bases spanning the gap. Broader study findings: Lower Shannon entropy values were found after stereotactic body radiation therapy in patients who developed distant metastases. Once stereotactic body radiation therapy had been given, unique TCR clone counts fell, with a median of roughly 10,000 versus 7,000.

Ten or more counts support this clonotype. Its antigen remains unknown. The study amplified the TCR beta CDR3 region from genomic DNA. This amplification was carried out by two rounds of multiplex PCR. Primers specific to each TRBV and TRBJ gene were used in first-round PCR. TCRdb reprocessed the multiplex PCR reads with MiXCR, giving one entry per CDR3 protein. Of around 51,000 distinct CDR3 sequences in the sample, less than 35% were seen once. The sequencing here drew on PBMCs, taken before or after stereotactic body radiation therapy (not recorded which). The TCR comes from a donor over 45 with non-small cell lung cancer. The V gene is TRBV12-3 or TRBV12-4, the J gene TRBJ1-1; a weak D match, TRBD1 (6 bases). The CDR3 loop reads CASNSQGSAEAFF. DNA for the CDR3: TGTGCCAGCAACTCACAGGGATCAGCTGAAGCTTTCTTT.